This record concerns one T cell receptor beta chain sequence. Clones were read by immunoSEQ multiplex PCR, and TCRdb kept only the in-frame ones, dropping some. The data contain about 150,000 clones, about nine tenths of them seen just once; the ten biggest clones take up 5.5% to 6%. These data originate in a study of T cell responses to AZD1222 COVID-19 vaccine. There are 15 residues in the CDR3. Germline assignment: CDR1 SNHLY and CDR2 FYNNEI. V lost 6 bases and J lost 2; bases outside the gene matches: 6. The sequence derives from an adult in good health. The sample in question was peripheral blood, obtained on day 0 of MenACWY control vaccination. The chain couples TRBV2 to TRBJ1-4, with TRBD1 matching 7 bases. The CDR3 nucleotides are TGTGCCAGCAGAGACAGGGCAAGGACTAATGAAAAACTGTTTTTT. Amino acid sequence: CASRDRARTNEKLFF.